This T cell receptor (beta chain) was profiled in a study of neurological immune-mediated disorders. Study-wide background: Multiple sclerosis patients numbering about 34 comprised approximately 30 relapsing-remitting and 3 secondary progressive patients.

Germline CDR1 ENHRY, CDR2 SYGVKD. CDR3 length: 16 residues. Trimming pared 9 bases from V and 0 bases from J, leaving 19 bases between. Regarding the study as a whole: The study found no CDR3 amino acid sequences shared by expanded clones across subjects, suggesting private repertoires in all groups. Patients with HTLV-1-associated myelopathy showed the most TCR clonal expansion. Those with multiple sclerosis showed the least, falling below healthy controls.

This clonotype was counted at least ten times. Its cognate antigen is unknown. The cDNA was synthesized by means of template-switch 5'RACE, which was carried out with 10-nucleotide random UMIs. One entry per CDR3 protein, called by TCRdb with MiXCR from the 5' RACE reads. This sample has over 45,000 distinct CDR3 sequences, with less than 4% found just once. Source material: PBMCs. This TCR was recovered from a woman aged 50 to 60 with multiple sclerosis. The chain recombines TRBV10-3 with TRBJ2-3; TRBD1 is a possible D gene (6 bases). The chain's CDR3 is CAIAKLTGDSTDTQYF. CDR3 DNA sequence: TGTGCCATAGCCAAATTGACAGGAGATAGCACAGATACGCAGTATTTT.